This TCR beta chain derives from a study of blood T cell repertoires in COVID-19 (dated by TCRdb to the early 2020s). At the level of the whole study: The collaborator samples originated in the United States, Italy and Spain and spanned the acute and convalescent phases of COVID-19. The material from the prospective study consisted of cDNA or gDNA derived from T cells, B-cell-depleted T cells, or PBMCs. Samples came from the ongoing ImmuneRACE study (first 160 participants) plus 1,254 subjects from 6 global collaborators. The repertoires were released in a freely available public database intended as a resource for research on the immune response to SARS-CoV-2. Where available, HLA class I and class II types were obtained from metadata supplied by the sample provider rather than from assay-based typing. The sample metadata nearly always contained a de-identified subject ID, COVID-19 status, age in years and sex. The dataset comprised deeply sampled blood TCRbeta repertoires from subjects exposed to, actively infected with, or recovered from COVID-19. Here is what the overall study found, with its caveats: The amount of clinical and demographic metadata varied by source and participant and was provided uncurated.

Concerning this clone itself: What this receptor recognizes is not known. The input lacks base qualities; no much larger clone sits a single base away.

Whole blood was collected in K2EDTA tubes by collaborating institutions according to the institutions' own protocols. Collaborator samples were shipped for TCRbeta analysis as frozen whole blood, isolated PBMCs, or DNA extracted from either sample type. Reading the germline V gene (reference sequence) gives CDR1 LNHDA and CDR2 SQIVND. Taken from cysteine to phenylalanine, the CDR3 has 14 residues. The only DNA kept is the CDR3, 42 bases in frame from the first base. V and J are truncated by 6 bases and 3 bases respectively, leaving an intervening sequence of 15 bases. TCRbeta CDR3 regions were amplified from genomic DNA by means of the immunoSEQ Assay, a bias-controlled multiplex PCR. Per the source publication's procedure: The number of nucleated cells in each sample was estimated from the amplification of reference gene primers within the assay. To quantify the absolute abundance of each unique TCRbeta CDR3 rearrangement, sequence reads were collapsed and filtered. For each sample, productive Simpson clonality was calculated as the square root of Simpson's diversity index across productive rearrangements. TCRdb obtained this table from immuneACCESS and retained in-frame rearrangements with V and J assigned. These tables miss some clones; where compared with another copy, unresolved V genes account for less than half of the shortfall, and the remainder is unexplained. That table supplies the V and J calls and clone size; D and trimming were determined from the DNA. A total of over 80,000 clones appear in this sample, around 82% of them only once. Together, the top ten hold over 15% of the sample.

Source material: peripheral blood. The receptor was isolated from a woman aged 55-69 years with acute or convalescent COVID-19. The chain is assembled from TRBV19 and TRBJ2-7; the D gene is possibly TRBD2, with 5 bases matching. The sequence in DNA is TGTGCCAGTAGCACTCCCGGGGAGAACTACGAGCAGTACTTC. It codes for CASSTPGENYEQYF.